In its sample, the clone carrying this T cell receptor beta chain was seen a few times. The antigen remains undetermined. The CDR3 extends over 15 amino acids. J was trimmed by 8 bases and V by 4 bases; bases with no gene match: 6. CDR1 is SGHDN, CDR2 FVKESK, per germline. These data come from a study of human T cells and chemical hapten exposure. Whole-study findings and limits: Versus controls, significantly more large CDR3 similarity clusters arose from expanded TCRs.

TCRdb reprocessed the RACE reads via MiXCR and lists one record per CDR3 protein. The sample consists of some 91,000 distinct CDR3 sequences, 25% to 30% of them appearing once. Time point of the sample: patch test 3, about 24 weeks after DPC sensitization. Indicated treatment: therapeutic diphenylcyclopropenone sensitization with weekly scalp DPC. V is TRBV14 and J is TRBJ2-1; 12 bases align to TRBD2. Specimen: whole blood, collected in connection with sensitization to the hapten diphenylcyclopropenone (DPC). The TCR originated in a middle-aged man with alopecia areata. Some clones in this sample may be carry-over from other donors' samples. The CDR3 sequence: CASSLLTSGSYEQFF. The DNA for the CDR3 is TGTGCCAGCAGCCTATTGACTAGCGGGAGCTATGAGCAGTTCTTC.